This T cell receptor beta chain was retrieved from a study of control samples from healthy donors and cancer patients. Measured with immunoSEQ multiplex PCR; TCRdb has only the in-frame clones, and not every one. This table holds roughly 100,000 clones, approximately 86% found once. Germline V gene data show CDR1 as SNHLY and CDR2 as FYNNEI. Trimming left V 2 bases short and J 4 bases short, with 9 bases between. The CDR3 spans 13 residues. The sample consisted of blood. The clonotype originates from a man younger than 40 in good health. The gene calls are TRBV2 and TRBJ2-7; D remains unclear. The CDR3 protein is CASSEYEAYEQYF. CDR3 in DNA: TGTGCCAGCAGTGAATATGAGGCTTACGAGCAGTACTTC.